The sequence of this TCR beta chain was determined in a study of T cells after yellow fever vaccination. Study outcomes and limitations: High-abundance clonotypes from the bulk population could contaminate FACS-sorted repertoires. Reappearance after the booster was seen for most primary-vaccination clones, at approximately 97% CD4 and about 90% CD8.

This clonotype has at least ten counts. Its target is unknown. In TCRdb, the 5' RACE reads were re-called with MiXCR into one record per CDR3 protein. The sample includes 200,000 to 250,000 distinct CDR3 sequences, under 3.5% of them seen just once. This specimen consisted of CD4+ T cells sorted from PBMCs, obtained 10 days after the yellow fever booster vaccination. This TCR was recovered from a man in his late teens or twenties who received the YFV17D yellow fever vaccine.

The CDR3 nucleotides are TGTGCCAGCACCCCGGGCACTGAAGCTTTCTTT. This codes for CASTPGTEAFF. The chain uses TRBV7-9 and TRBJ1-1; D unresolved. This CDR3 contains 11 residues. Germline-derived CDR1 and CDR2 are SEHNR and FQNEAQ (reference sequence). Trimming took off 7 bases at V and 4 bases at J, with 7 bases between the two ends.